Below are 5 T cell receptor beta chains sequenced from a single sample in a study of OX40 agonist ivuxolimab in advanced cancers. The protocol was immunoSEQ multiplex PCR, while the TCRdb copy is restricted to in-frame clones and leaves out a portion. The sample carries some 7,000 clones, 79% recorded once. This specimen was CD4+ or CD8+ T cells sorted from blood, taken in a trial of the OX40 agonist ivuxolimab. Every receptor here comes from an adult with an advanced solid tumor such as melanoma, head and neck, liver or kidney cancer.

The rearrangement links TRBV30 to TRBJ1-6, with D unresolved. In germline, CDR1 is GTSNPN, CDR2 SVGIG (reference sequence). V lost 0 bases and J lost 8, with 8 bases in between. This CDR3 contains 13 residues. The CDR3 DNA sequence: TGTGCCTGGAGTGTACTTTACGATTCACCCCTCCACTTT. It codes for CAWSVLYDSPLHF.

V gene TRBV5-4 combines with J gene TRBJ2-2; D gene ambiguous. The germline V gene encodes CDR1 SGHNT and CDR2 YYREEE (reference sequence). The CDR3 loop spans 12 amino acids. V was trimmed by 4 bases and J by 6 bases, leaving 7 bases between them. The CDR3, as DNA: TGTGCCAGCAGCCTAGGTCCCGGGGAGCTGTTTTTT. Its translation is CASSLGPGELFF.

V and J are TRBV11-2 and TRBJ2-3, with 7 bases fitting TRBD2. Germline CDR1 is SGHAT and CDR2 is FQNNGV. The CDR3 totals 17 residues. The J segment lost 5 bases and the V segment lost 5 bases, leaving 16 bases of the junction unmatched. Here the CDR3 DNA reads TGTGCCAGCAGCCCGACATATGGCGGGAGTTTAGGAGATACGCAGTATTTT. Amino acids: CASSPTYGGSLGDTQYF.

The genes are TRBV5-3 and TRBJ2-4, with D unresolved. TRBV5-3 is recorded as an ORF, its role being uncertain. The CDR3 is 13 residues long. Between the trimmed V and J ends, which lost 1 base and 7 bases, there was a span of 9 bases. CDR3 in amino acids: CARSLYPGNIQYF. CDR3 nucleotides: TGTGCCAGAAGCTTGTATCCCGGTAACATTCAGTACTTC.

This clone was seen more than once but under ten times. CDR3 amino acids: CASSERQGNTDTQYF. Here the CDR3 DNA reads TGTGCCAGCAGTGAGAGACAGGGTAACACAGATACGCAGTATTTT. The chain carries TRBV6-1 and TRBJ2-3; TRBD1 aligns across 7 bases. Unmatched junction bases numbered 5, after V lost 3 bases and J lost 2 bases. The CDR3 has 15 residues. Germline assignment: CDR1 MNHNS and CDR2 SASEGT.